Below, 9 T cell receptor beta chains from the same sample are listed, as sequenced in a study of cytomegalovirus exposure and HLA in healthy donors. PCR involved 60 Vbeta and 13 Jbeta primers. TCRdb keeps only in-frame clones here, not all; method: immunoSEQ multiplex PCR. Among roughly 100,000 clones listed, about 64% were seen once. Sequencing was carried out using PBMCs. The receptors originated from a female donor in good health and CMV-seronegative.

This clone has only a few counts. V is TRBV30 and J is TRBJ2-5; 8 nucleotides agree with TRBD1. The junction had 3 bases not matched to a gene; V was cut back by 5 bases and J by 1 base. CDR1 and CDR2 from the germline V gene are GTSNPN and SVGIG (reference sequence). The CDR3 runs 13 residues. CDR3 in DNA: TGTGCCTGGCTAGGACAGGGCCAAGAGACCCAGTACTTC. Translated: CAWLGQGQETQYF.

The V and J genes are TRBV5-6 and TRBJ2-1; 9 nucleotides agree with TRBD2. The length of the CDR3 is 13 residues. J was trimmed by 7 bases and V by 5 bases; bases with no gene match: 4. CDR1 is SGHDT, CDR2 YYEEEE, per germline. The CDR3, as DNA: TGTGCCAGCAGAATAGCGGGAGAGAATGAGCAGTTCTTC. Its translation: CASRIAGENEQFF.

This clone was observed a few times. The gene calls are TRBV7-9 and TRBJ2-1, with 12 bases aligning to TRBD2. Unmatched junction bases numbered 5, after V lost 0 bases and J lost 8 bases. The CDR3 spans 16 residues. Germline-derived CDR1 and CDR2 are SEHNR and FQNEAQ (reference sequence). The CDR3 DNA sequence: TGTGCCAGCAGCTTAGCCCGGACTAGCGGGATTGATGAGCAGTTCTTC. Translation gives CASSLARTSGIDEQFF.

The chain has TRBV4-1 and TRBJ1-1, with 9 bases aligning to TRBD1. Per germline, CDR1 MGHRA and CDR2 YSYEKL. This CDR3 has 18 residues. Trimming took 1 base from V and 5 from J; bases not matched to a gene: 14. The CDR3 DNA reads as TGCGCCAGCAGCCAAGGGTTAGGGACAGGGTGGGGGAGAACTGAAGCTTTCTTT. This translates into CASSQGLGTGWGRTEAFF.

The J gene is TRBJ2-2, the V gene TRBV18, with D possibly being TRBD1 (5 bases). The CDR3 contains 15 residues. The germline V and J ends were trimmed by 5 bases and 2 bases, with 12 bases remaining between them. Germline V lookup: CDR1 KGHSH, CDR2 LQKENI. The CDR3 sequence is CASSADQGNTGELFF. CDR3 DNA sequence: TGTGCCAGCTCAGCTGACCAGGGAAACACCGGGGAGCTGTTTTTT.

V usage is TRBV29-1 and J usage is TRBJ2-5, with 10 positions matching TRBD1. The CDR3 runs to 14 residues. Germline CDR1 reads SQVTM; CDR2 reads ANQGSEA. V lost 4 bases to trimming and J lost 4 bases; unmatched junction nucleotides: 6. This CDR3 is CSVAGTGVLETQYF. CDR3 DNA: TGCAGCGTTGCCGGGACAGGGGTGCTAGAGACCCAGTACTTC. The variable domain in full, with the rest retrieved from reference TRBV29-1 and TRBJ2-5, is SAVISQKPSRDICQRGTSLTIQCQVDSQVTMMFWYRQQPGQSLTLIATANQGSEATYESGFVIDKFPISRPNLTFSTLTVSNMSPEDSSIYLCSVAGTGVLETQYFGPGTRLLVL.

In DNA, the CDR3 is TGTGCCAGCAGTGTCCTGGACAGTAATACCTACGAGCAGTACTTC. It codes for CASSVLDSNTYEQYF. This rearrangement joins TRBV2 to TRBJ2-7, with D tentatively TRBD1 (6 bases). The CDR3 is 15 amino acids. Germline V gene sequence: CDR1 SNHLY, CDR2 FYNNEI. V was clipped by 4 bases and J by 2 bases, with 15 bases between them.

This clone appeared a few times. V is TRBV30 and J is TRBJ2-2; TRBD2 matches 8 bases. Trimming at V came to 3 bases and at J to 6 bases, leaving 3 bases not matched to a gene. CDR3 size: 13 residues. Per germline, CDR1 GTSNPN and CDR2 SVGIG (reference sequence). The chain's CDR3 is CAWRIGGAGELFF. The CDR3 DNA is TGTGCCTGGAGAATCGGGGGGGCCGGGGAGCTGTTTTTT. The full variable domain, in which reference TRBV30 and TRBJ2-2 provide the parts outside the CDR3, is SQTIHQWPATLVQPVGSPLSLECTVEGTSNPNLYWYRQAAGRGLQLLFYSVGIGQISSEVPQNLSASRPQDRQFILSSKKLLLSDSGFYLCAWRIGGAGELFFGEGSRLTVL.

The J gene is TRBJ2-3, the V gene TRBV5-1; TRBD2 matches at 9 bases. Germline V gene lookup returns CDR1 SGHRS and CDR2 YFSETQ. Trimming removed 0 bases from V and 5 bases from J; junction bases left unmatched: 13. The CDR3 extends over 18 amino acids. CDR3 loop: CASSLVIRSGRSLDTQYF. The CDR3 DNA sequence: TGCGCCAGCAGCTTGGTTATACGAAGCGGGAGGTCCTTAGATACGCAGTATTTT.